This T cell receptor (beta chain) stems from a study of blood T cell repertoires in COVID-19 (TCRdb year 2020). Looking at the study overall: Samples from collaborators originated in the United States, Italy and Spain and spanned both the acute and convalescent phases of COVID-19. The samples were drawn from two sources: the first 160 participants of the ongoing ImmuneRACE study, and some 1,300 subjects contributed by 6 global collaborators. The repertoires were released in a freely available public database meant as a resource for research on the immune response to SARS-CoV-2. HLA class I and class II types, where available, came from metadata supplied by the sample provider rather than from assay-based typing. The prospective study material was composed of cDNA or gDNA derived from T cells, B-cell-depleted T cells, or PBMCs. The sample metadata nearly always contained a de-identified subject ID, COVID-19 status, age in years and sex. Subjects who had been exposed to COVID-19, were actively infected with it, or had recovered from it provided the deeply sampled blood TCRbeta repertoires that made up the dataset. Points the paper makes about the study in general: The quantity of clinical and demographic metadata differed by source and by participant and was supplied without curation.

The germline V end is reduced by 1 base and the J end by 2 bases; junction bases left unmatched: 1. Its CDR3 holds 15 amino acids, cysteine through phenylalanine. Only CDR3 DNA remains: 45 bases, in frame from the first base. Sequences SGHRS (CDR1) and YFSETQ (CDR2) are obtained from the germline V gene. Comments on this clone: Its antigen is currently not known. No base quality information exists; no much larger clone differs at one position.

TCRbeta CDR3 regions were amplified from genomic DNA by means of the immunoSEQ Assay, a bias-controlled multiplex PCR. The study's processing was this. The number of nucleated cells in each sample was estimated by amplification of reference gene primers within the assay. To quantify the absolute abundance of each unique TCRbeta CDR3 rearrangement, sequence reads were collapsed and filtered. For each sample, productive Simpson clonality was calculated as the square root of Simpson's diversity index over productive rearrangements. Drawn from immuneACCESS, this table holds only the in-frame rearrangements with V and J called that TCRdb kept. Clones are partly lost; checked studies trace under half to an unresolved V gene and leave the rest unexplained. The V and J calls and clone size are taken from that table; D and trimming were inferred from the DNA. A total of about 150,000 clones appear in this sample, about 90% of them only once. The leading ten clones occupy 0.5% to 0.6% of the sample.

Whole blood was collected in K2EDTA tubes by collaborating institutions according to the institutions' own protocols. For TCRbeta analysis, collaborators shipped samples as frozen whole blood, isolated PBMCs, or DNA extracted from either of those sample types. The origin of this receptor is a man in his fifties with acute or convalescent COVID-19. The sample was peripheral blood. Recombination linked TRBV5-1 to TRBJ2-2, with 8 junctional bases fitting TRBD2. The base sequence is TGCGCCAGCAGCTTGTTAGCGGGAAACACCGGGGAGCTGTTTTTT. It encodes CASSLLAGNTGELFF.